A selection of T cell receptor beta chains follows, all from one sample in a study of blood T cells in healthy people across ages. Via MiXCR, TCRdb re-called the 5' RACE reads, giving one row per CDR3 protein. The repertoire holds 1.5 million to 2 million distinct CDR3 sequences, with roughly 30% as singletons. Sequenced material: blood. The receptors were gathered from a woman in her twenties or thirties in good health. The CDR3 runs from the conserved cysteine through the conserved F or W. Fields, in order: J gene, clone size, D gene, V gene, CDR3 DNA, CDR3 protein. A D gene is named only where the DNA matches it firmly. Size values are once, few and many counts, or a class for expanded clones, and some rows have none.

TRBJ1-1 few - TRBV29-1 TGCAGCGTTAAAGACAGCTTGAACACTGAAGCTTTCTTT CSVKDSLNTEAFF
TRBJ2-3 - - TRBV5-6 TGTGCCAGCAGCTTGGCTCAGGCTGGCACAGATACGCAGTATTTT CASSLAQAGTDTQYF
TRBJ2-1 many TRBD2 TRBV30 TGTGCCTGGAATGCTGCTAGCGGGAGGAATGAGCAGTTCTTC CAWNAASGRNEQFF
TRBJ2-7 once TRBD2 TRBV12-3/TRBV12-4 TGTGCCAGCAGTTTAGAGTTCGGGACTAGCGGGAGGCAAGGGCAGGGCGAGCAGTACTTC CASSLEFGTSGRQGQGEQYF
TRBJ2-1 few TRBD2 TRBV24-1 TGTGCCACCAGTGATTCGCGGACTAGCGGGGGCTCAGCGAAATATGAGCAGTTCTTC CATSDSRTSGGSAKYEQFF
TRBJ2-7 few TRBD1 TRBV20-1 TGCAGTGCTAGTCACCCCCGGGACAGGTTATACGAGCAGTACTTC CSASHPRDRLYEQYF
TRBJ1-1 - - TRBV19 TGTGCCAGTAGTATAGAGGCCGGAGGGGTCTCTGAAGCTTTCTTT CASSIEAGGVSEAFF
TRBJ2-3 few TRBD2 TRBV2 TGTGCCAGCAGTCGACTAGCGGGGGGGCTATCCACAGATACGCAGTATTTT CASSRLAGGLSTDTQYF
TRBJ2-7 many TRBD2 TRBV20-1 TGCAGTGCTGTGAGCGGGGGAAGCTCCTACGAGCAGTACTTC CSAVSGGSSYEQYF
TRBJ2-6 many - TRBV3-1 TGTGCCAGCAGCCAACCCAGGGGGGCCAACGTCCTGACTTTC CASSQPRGANVLTF
TRBJ2-3 - - TRBV5-6 TGTGCCAACAACTTGTCAGGATATGCAGATACGCAGTATTTT CANNLSGYADTQYF
TRBJ2-1 many - TRBV20-1 TGCAGTGCTACGCTCAAAGCGGGCTACAATGAGCAGTTCTTC CSATLKAGYNEQFF
TRBJ2-7 many TRBD1 TRBV12-5 TGTGCTAGTGGTCGATCCGGGACAGGGACCTACGAGCAGTACTTC CASGRSGTGTYEQYF
TRBJ1-5 - - TRBV18 TGTGCCAGCTCACCAACTACGGGGACTAGCAATCAGCCCCAGCATTTT CASSPTTGTSNQPQHF
TRBJ2-1 - TRBD2 TRBV7-2 TGTGCCAGCAGAACTAGCGGGAGAACCTCCTACAATGGGCAGTTCTTC CASRTSGRTSYNGQFF
TRBJ1-1 - - TRBV10-2 TGCGCCACTCAAGCGGGAATGGGGACTGAAGCTTTCTTT CATQAGMGTEAFF
TRBJ1-6 - - TRBV28 TGTGCCAGCAGCCTTGGGTACGGTCGGCCCCTCCACTTT CASSLGYGRPLHF
TRBJ2-4 - TRBD1 TRBV9 TGTGCCAGCAGCGTGGGGACAGGGATGGACCTAGCCAAAAACATTCAGTACTTC CASSVGTGMDLAKNIQYF
TRBJ2-1 - TRBD2 TRBV12-3/TRBV12-4 TGTGCCAGCAGAGAGGACCTGCGGGAGGACAATGAGCAGTTCTTC CASREDLREDNEQFF
TRBJ2-1 - TRBD2 TRBV7-2 TGTGCCAGTCTGGCGCTAGCGGGAGTAATGACGGTCAATGAGCAGTTCTTC CASLALAGVMTVNEQFF
TRBJ1-2 - - TRBV20-1 TGCAGTGCTTCATCCCAGGGGCTCAGTGGCTACACCTTC CSASSQGLSGYTF
TRBJ2-3 few - TRBV7-2 TGTGCCAGCAGCTTAGAACTGAGCCCAGATACGCAGTATTTT CASSLELSPDTQYF
TRBJ2-1 few - TRBV4-1 TGCGCCAGCAGCCAAGCCGACTGGGGGGGGCAAAATGAGCAGTTCTTC CASSQADWGGQNEQFF
TRBJ2-1 once TRBD1 TRBV10-1 TGCGTCAGCAGTCCGGCTTCTGGGACAGGTGGGTCCTACAATGAGCAGTTCTTC CVSSPASGTGGSYNEQFF
TRBJ2-1 - TRBD2 TRBV2 TGTGCCAGCAGTGATGAGGCGGGGGGCGGTTATGAGCAGTTCTTC CASSDEAGGGYEQFF
TRBJ2-1 few TRBD2 TRBV7-8 TGTGCCAGCAGCCTCGGGACTAGCGGGGAAGACAATGAGCAGTTCTTC CASSLGTSGEDNEQFF
TRBJ1-1 few - TRBV18 TGTGCCAGCTCCACTAGCCCCCTTCGGAACACTGAAGCTTTCTTT CASSTSPLRNTEAFF
TRBJ2-1 - - TRBV5-5 TGTGCCAGCAGCCCCGGAAGAAAAGGCGCCCCGAACAATGAGCAGTTCTTC CASSPGRKGAPNNEQFF
TRBJ2-7 many TRBD2 TRBV20-1 TGCAGTGCTAGAGGATCCACCCGCGGACTAGCGGGGGGGAACGAGCAGTACTTC CSARGSTRGLAGGNEQYF
TRBJ2-2 few TRBD1 TRBV12-3/TRBV12-4 TGTGCCAGCAGAGGACAGGGAGGGGAGCTGTTTTTT CASRGQGGELFF
TRBJ2-5 many - TRBV12-3/TRBV12-4 TGTGCCAGCAGTCTCCTGACAGGCGGGGAGACCCAGTACTTC CASSLLTGGETQYF
TRBJ2-7 few TRBD1 TRBV7-6 TGTGCCAGCAGCCGTGGACAGGGCGATGTCCACGAGCAGTACTTC CASSRGQGDVHEQYF
TRBJ2-7 - TRBD1 TRBV11-2 TGTGCCAGCAGCTCGCAGGGGGTCGGCGAGCAGTACTTC CASSSQGVGEQYF
TRBJ2-1 - - TRBV12-3/TRBV12-4 TGTGCCAGCAGCCTTCCACCAGATGAGCAGTTCTTC CASSLPPDEQFF
TRBJ2-5 many - TRBV20-1 TGCAGTGCTAGAGATGGGGATCGGCAGTACTTC CSARDGDRQYF
TRBJ1-5 few TRBD1 TRBV6-5 TGTGCCAGCAGCCAGGACAGGGGAAGGAATCAGCCCCAGCATTTT CASSQDRGRNQPQHF
TRBJ2-1 - TRBD2 TRBV12-3/TRBV12-4 TGTGCCAGCAGCCCGGGACTAGCGGGAGTGGACAATGAGCAGTTCTTC CASSPGLAGVDNEQFF
TRBJ2-7 - - TRBV20-1 TGCAGTGCTAGAGCGGGGGAAGAGACCAAGTACTTT CSARAGEETKYF
TRBJ2-3 - TRBD2 TRBV28 TGTGCCAGCAGTGGCGGGAGGCCTAGCACAGATACGCAGTATTTT CASSGGRPSTDTQYF
TRBJ1-5 few - TRBV5-1 TGCGCCAGCAGCCTGGGACTGACCGATCAGCCCCAGCATTTT CASSLGLTDQPQHF
TRBJ1-1 - - TRBV5-6 TGTGCCAGCAGCAGGCGGAGTGAAGCTTTCTTT CASSRRSEAFF
TRBJ2-7 many - TRBV6-5 TGTGCCACCAAACCGACCGGGACCGGCACTTCCTACGAGCAGTACTTC CATKPTGTGTSYEQYF